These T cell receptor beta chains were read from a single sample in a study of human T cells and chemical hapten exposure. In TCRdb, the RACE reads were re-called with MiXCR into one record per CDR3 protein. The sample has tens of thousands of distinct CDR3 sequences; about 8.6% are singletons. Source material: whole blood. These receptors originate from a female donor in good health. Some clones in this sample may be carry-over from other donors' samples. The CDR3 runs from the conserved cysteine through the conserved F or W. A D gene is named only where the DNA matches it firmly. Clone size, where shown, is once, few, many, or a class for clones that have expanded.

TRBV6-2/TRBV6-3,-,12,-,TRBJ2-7,TGTGCCAGCAGCGCCGCTGCCTACGAGCAGTACTTC,CASSAAAYEQYF
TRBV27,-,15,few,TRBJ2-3,TGTGCCAGCACCCTTTCGGGATTATGGACAGATACGCAGTATTTT,CASTLSGLWTDTQYF
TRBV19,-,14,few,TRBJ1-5,TGTGCCAGTAGTATAGAACAGGGCGGTATCTCCCAGCATTTT,CASSIEQGGISQHF
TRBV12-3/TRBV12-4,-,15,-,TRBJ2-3,TGTGCCAGCAGTTTAGGCGGCGCTAGCACAGATACGCAGTATTTT,CASSLGGASTDTQYF
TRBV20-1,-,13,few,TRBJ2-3,TGCAGTGCTAGTTTAGTCGTCGCCGATACGCAGTATTTT,CSASLVVADTQYF
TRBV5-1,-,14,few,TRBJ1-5,TGCGCCAGCAGCTTAACAGGGACGGATCAGCCCCAGCATTTT,CASSLTGTDQPQHF
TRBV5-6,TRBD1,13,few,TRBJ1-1,TGTGCCAGCAGCTTCGACAGGGGCACTGAAGCTTTCTTT,CASSFDRGTEAFF
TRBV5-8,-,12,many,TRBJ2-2,TGTGCCAGCAGTTTTAGGACCGGGGAGCTGTTTTTT,CASSFRTGELFF
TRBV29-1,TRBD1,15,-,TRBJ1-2,TGCAGCGTGCCCGGACAGGGGATGCCTAGCTATGGCTACACCTTC,CSVPGQGMPSYGYTF
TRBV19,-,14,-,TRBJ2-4,TGTGCCAGTAGTATGAAGGCAGCCAAAAACATTCAGTACTTC,CASSMKAAKNIQYF
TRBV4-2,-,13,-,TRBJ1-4,TGTGCCAGCAGCCAAGGTACGGGTGAAAAACTGTTTTTT,CASSQGTGEKLFF
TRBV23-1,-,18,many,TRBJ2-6,TGCGCCAGCAGTCGCAGGGCCAACCTTTTTTCTGGGGCCAACGTCCTGACTTTC,CASSRRANLFSGANVLTF
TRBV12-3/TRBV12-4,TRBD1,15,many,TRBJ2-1,TGTGCCAGCAGTTTAGTCCGGGACAGGGCGAATGAGCAGTTCTTC,CASSLVRDRANEQFF
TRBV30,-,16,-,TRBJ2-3,TGTGCCTGGAGTGGACCAGCGGGTTTTAGCACAGATACGCAGTATTTT,CAWSGPAGFSTDTQYF
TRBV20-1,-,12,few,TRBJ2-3,TGCAGTGCTAGTCCCCAAACAGATACGCAGTATTTT,CSASPQTDTQYF
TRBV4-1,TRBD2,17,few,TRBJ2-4,TGCGCCAGCAGCCAACCCTCTAGCGGGCTAGCCAAAAACATTCAGTACTTC,CASSQPSSGLAKNIQYF
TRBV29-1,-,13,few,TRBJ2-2,TGCAGCGTTGAGGTTCCATACACCGGGGAGCTGTTTTTT,CSVEVPYTGELFF
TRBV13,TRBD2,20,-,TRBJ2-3,TGTGCCAGCAGTCCAACCGGGACAGCAGGAATAGCGGGAGGGACAGATACGCAGTATTTT,CASSPTGTAGIAGGTDTQYF
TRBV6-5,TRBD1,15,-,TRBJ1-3,TGTGCCAGCAGCCCCGGACAGGCGCCAGGAAACACCATATATTTT,CASSPGQAPGNTIYF
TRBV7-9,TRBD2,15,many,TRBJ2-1,TGTGCCAGCAGCTTAGTAGGCCTAGCGGGAGCGGAGCAGTTCTTC,CASSLVGLAGAEQFF
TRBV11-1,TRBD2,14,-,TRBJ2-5,TGTGCCAGCAGCACGACTAGCTCCCAAGAGACCCAGTACTTC,CASSTTSSQETQYF
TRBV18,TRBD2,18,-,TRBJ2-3,TGTGCCAGCTCACCTATCCTCGGGACTAGCGGATTCACAGATACGCAGTATTTT,CASSPILGTSGFTDTQYF
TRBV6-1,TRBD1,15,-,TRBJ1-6,TGTGCCAGCAATCGGGACAGGTTCTCGAATTCACCCCTCCACTTT,CASNRDRFSNSPLHF
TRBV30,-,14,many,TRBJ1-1,TGTGCCTGGAGTGTACTCCGGAGGGCCTCTGAAGCTTTCTTT,CAWSVLRRASEAFF
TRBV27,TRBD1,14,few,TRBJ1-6,TGTGCCAGCAGTCCTGGGACAGGGTCCTCTCCCCTCCACTTT,CASSPGTGSSPLHF
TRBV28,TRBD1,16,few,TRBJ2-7,TGTGCCAGCAGTTTAACAGGGGTACCTTCATCCAACGGGCAGTACTTC,CASSLTGVPSSNGQYF
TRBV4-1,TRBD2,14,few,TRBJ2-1,TGCGCCAGCAGCAGACCGGGACTAGACAATGAGCAGTTCTTC,CASSRPGLDNEQFF
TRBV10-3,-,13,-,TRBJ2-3,TGTGCCATCGGACCGGTCGACACAGATACGCAGTATTTT,CAIGPVDTDTQYF
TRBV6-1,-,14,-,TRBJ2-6,TGTGCCAGCAGACAGCGCTCTGGGGCCAACGTCCTGACTTTC,CASRQRSGANVLTF
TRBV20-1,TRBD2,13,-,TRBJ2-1,TGCAGTGCTCGGACTAGCGGTCGCGGGGAGCAGTTCTTC,CSARTSGRGEQFF
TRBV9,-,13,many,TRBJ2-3,TGTGCCAGCAGCGTAGCCGGCACAGATACGCAGTATTTT,CASSVAGTDTQYF
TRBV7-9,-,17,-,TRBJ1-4,TGTGCCAGCAGCTTACTACCTCAGGACGCAACTAATGAAAAACTGTTTTTT,CASSLLPQDATNEKLFF
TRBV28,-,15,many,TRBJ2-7,TGTGCCAGCAGTTTCCGACAAGACAACTCCTACGAGCAGTACTTC,CASSFRQDNSYEQYF
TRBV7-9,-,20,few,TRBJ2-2,TGTGCCAGCAGCCATCCCACGGACAGCCCTCAGAGGGAGAACACCGGGGAGCTGTTTTTT,CASSHPTDSPQRENTGELFF
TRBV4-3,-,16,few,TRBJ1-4,TGCGCCAGCAGCCAAGATAGGAGTTTGGTAATGGCGAAACTGTTTTTT,CASSQDRSLVMAKLFF